The 27 T cell receptor beta chains reported below all come from one sample, sequenced in a study of T-cell memory formation after mild COVID-19. TCRdb redid the calling of the 5' RACE reads with MiXCR, one entry per CDR3 protein. Of roughly 250,000 distinct CDR3 sequences detected, 16% appear once; the ten largest clones hold around 3.7%. Material for sequencing was PBMCs or a T cell subset sorted from them (not recorded which). The source is a man aged 18 to 30 who had mild COVID-19 (a few samples of this study predate the infection). Cell type and time point are not known.

This clonotype has only a few counts. The rearrangement uses TRBV14 and TRBJ2-3; D possibly corresponds to TRBD2 (5 bases). Germline lookup yields CDR1 SGHDN and CDR2 FVKESK. The CDR3 covers 15 residues. Between the trimmed V and J ends, which lost 4 bases and 1 base, there was a span of 12 bases. The CDR3 DNA reads as TGTGCCAGCAGCCCCGCCGACGGGGGCACAGATACGCAGTATTTT. Translation: CASSPADGGTDTQYF.

V is TRBV7-8 and J is TRBJ2-7; possible D gene TRBD2, 5 bases. This CDR3 is 15 amino acids long. The germline V gene encodes CDR1 SGHVS and CDR2 FQNEAQ. V was trimmed by 5 bases and J by 1 base, leaving 15 bases between them. The CDR3 DNA follows: TGTGCCAGCAGCCCCCGGGGTCGGGGATCCTACGAGCAGTACTTC. Translating it yields CASSPRGRGSYEQYF.

J is TRBJ2-7 and V is TRBV9, with D tentatively TRBD1 (6 bases). The V end was cut by 0 bases, the J end by 5 bases, with 12 bases between. The CDR3 has 14 amino acids. CDR1 and CDR2 (germline): SGDLS, YYNGEE. The CDR3 reads CASSVDGQGNEQYV. CDR3 sequence (DNA): TGTGCCAGCAGCGTAGATGGTCAGGGGAACGAGCAGTACGTC.

The genes are TRBV6-4 and TRBJ1-2; a possible D gene is TRBD1 (5 bases). Germline V CDR1 and CDR2: MRHNA, SNTAGT. V gave up 7 bases and J gave up 6 bases, with 15 bases separating them. The CDR3 is 13 amino acids. The CDR3 sequence is CASTGHGGDGYTF. The CDR3 region has the DNA TGTGCCAGCACCGGACACGGAGGGGATGGCTACACCTTC.

A few counts support this clonotype. The V gene is TRBV5-1, the J gene TRBJ1-1; 8 nucleotides agree with TRBD1. V trimming: 7 bases; J trimming: 4 bases; junction bases outside the gene matches: 6. This CDR3 region has 13 residues. The germline V gene encodes CDR1 SGHRS and CDR2 YFSETQ. The CDR3 sequence: CASRLTGATEAFF. DNA of the CDR3: TGCGCCAGCCGTTTGACAGGGGCCACTGAAGCTTTCTTT. The full variable domain, with the rest looked up from reference TRBV5-1 and TRBJ1-1, is KAGVTQTPRYLIKTRGQQVTLSCSPISGHRSVSWYQQTPGQGLQFLFEYFSETQRNKGNFPGRFSGRQFSNSRSEMNVSTLELGDSALYLCASRLTGATEAFFGQGTRLTVV.

This clonotype was seen just once. The gene calls are TRBV11-3 and TRBJ1-3; TRBD1 aligns across 12 bases. CDR1 is SGHNT and CDR2 is YENEEA in the germline V gene. The CDR3 loop spans 17 amino acids. V shed 4 bases and J 1 base; nucleotides not matched to a gene: 5. CDR3 sequence reads: CASSSGTGGRSGNTIYF. DNA for the CDR3: TGTGCCAGCAGCTCTGGGACAGGGGGCAGGTCTGGAAACACCATATATTTT.

This clonotype showed up many times. The V gene is TRBV12-3 or TRBV12-4, the J gene TRBJ2-3; 8 nucleotides line up with TRBD2. CDR3 size: 15 residues. The J segment lost 6 bases and the V segment lost 6 bases, leaving 11 bases of the junction unmatched. DNA of the CDR3: TGTGCCAGCAGCATAGCGGGGACTCTCACCGATACGCAGTATTTT. Amino acid sequence: CASSIAGTLTDTQYF.

The V and J genes are TRBV6-2 or TRBV6-3 and TRBJ2-1; D is possibly TRBD2 (5 bases). Trimming took off 8 bases at V and 3 bases at J, with 14 bases between the two ends. The CDR3 covers 14 residues. The V gene's germline CDR1 is MNHEY and CDR2 SVGEGT. Written as DNA, the CDR3 is TGTGCCAGCCGTAAGGCCGGGGACTACAATGAGCAGTTCTTC. This translates into CASRKAGDYNEQFF.

This clonotype occurred many times. This sequence joins TRBV20-1 and TRBJ2-3; no clear D. The length of the CDR3 is 13 residues. The germline gives CDR1 DFQATT, CDR2 SNEGSKA (reference sequence). The V and J ends lost 0 bases and 3 bases respectively, with 7 bases between them. The CDR3 is CSAREWATDTQYF. In nucleotides, the CDR3 is TGCAGTGCTAGAGAATGGGCTACAGATACGCAGTATTTT.

The V gene is TRBV10-3, the J gene TRBJ1-1; D is ambiguous. Trimming stripped 9 bases from V and 2 bases from J, with 13 bases between. Germline CDR1 and CDR2: ENHRY and SYGVKD. The CDR3 sequence is 13 residues long. CDR3 residues: CAMSPGSNTEAFF. Here the CDR3 DNA reads TGTGCCATGAGCCCGGGTAGTAACACTGAAGCTTTCTTT.

This clonotype was counted only a few times. One junction end does not reproduce the germline sequence, and a read error may be involved. The V gene is TRBV7-2, the J gene TRBJ2-3, with 9 bases matching TRBD2. CDR1 is SGHTA, CDR2 FQGNSA, per germline. This CDR3 region has 16 residues. CDR3 in DNA: TGTGCCAGCAGCATAGCGTCGGGACTAGCCACAGATACGCAGTATTTT. Protein: CASSIASGLATDTQYF.

This clonotype came up a few times. This rearrangement joins TRBV5-1 to TRBJ1-5; weak D call: TRBD1 (5 bases). The germline V and J ends were trimmed by 0 bases and 6 bases, with 13 bases remaining between them. This CDR3 has 15 residues. Germline values: CDR1 SGHRS, CDR2 YFSETQ. The CDR3 here is CASSLEGDLSQPQHF. DNA for the CDR3: TGCGCCAGCAGCTTGGAAGGGGACCTAAGTCAGCCCCAGCATTTT.

This clonotype was counted only a few times. The chain joins TRBV20-1 to TRBJ1-1; TRBD1 aligns across 10 bases. The CDR3 spans 14 residues. Germline V gene sequence: CDR1 DFQATT, CDR2 SNEGSKA (reference sequence). Trimming at V came to 0 bases and at J to 5 bases, leaving 3 bases not matched to a gene. The CDR3 nucleotides are TGCAGTGCTAGAGATCGGACAGGGGGAACTGAAGCTTTCTTT. It codes for CSARDRTGGTEAFF.

The chain couples TRBV3-1 to TRBJ1-1, with D hard to call. Germline CDR1 LGHDT, CDR2 YNNKEL (reference sequence). The CDR3 covers 12 residues. V lost 2 bases, J lost 5 bases, and 6 bases lay in between. CDR3 nucleotide sequence: TGTGCCAGCAGCCAACCCGGAACTGAAGCTTTCTTT. Its protein product is CASSQPGTEAFF.

The chain combines TRBV7-2 with TRBJ2-5; a possible D gene is TRBD1 (5 bases). Germline CDR1 is SGHTA and CDR2 is FQGNSA. The CDR3 is 13 residues long. V lost 5 bases and J lost 7, with 14 bases in between. CDR3 nucleotides: TGTGCCAGCAGCGACGGACCCCAGGGGACCCAGTACTTC. Translating gives CASSDGPQGTQYF.

This clonotype has just a few counts. This rearrangement joins TRBV28 to TRBJ2-1; 7 bases fit TRBD2. The germline gives CDR1 MDHEN, CDR2 SYDVKM. J gave up 12 bases and V 4 bases, and 6 bases lay outside the gene matches. The CDR3 has 12 amino acids. The CDR3 nucleotides read TGTGCCAGCAGTTCCCTCCCGGGGGGGCAGTTCTTC. Its translation is CASSSLPGGQFF.

This clonotype has a count of ten or more. The rearrangement joins TRBV7-9 to TRBJ2-3; TRBD2 agrees at 7 bases. V dropped 6 bases and J dropped 2; count of bases not matched to a gene: 23. CDR3 length equals 20 residues. CDR1 SEHNR and CDR2 FQNEAQ come from the germline V gene (reference sequence). The CDR3 sequence: CASRQSSTRGLAGDTDTQYF. In DNA form, the CDR3 reads TGTGCCAGCAGGCAATCCTCTACGAGGGGACTGGCGGGGGACACAGATACGCAGTATTTT.

This clonotype was recorded a few times. The chain uses TRBV28 and TRBJ1-4; 7 nucleotides align to TRBD1. There are 14 residues in the CDR3. CDR1 and CDR2 from the germline V gene are MDHEN and SYDVKM. Trimming cost V 6 bases and J 6 bases; bases outside gene matches: 7. CDR3 DNA: TGTGCCAGCAGCCGGGGACAGTCCGATGAAAAACTGTTTTTT. It is translated as CASSRGQSDEKLFF.

This clonotype occurred a few times. The chain is built from TRBV20-1 and TRBJ2-3, with a weak D call TRBD2 (6 bases). Trimming took off 5 bases at V and 0 bases at J, with 12 bases between the two ends. This CDR3 has 14 residues. Germline V gene data show CDR1 as DFQATT and CDR2 as SNEGSKA (reference sequence). CDR3 sequence (DNA): TGCAGTGCTCCTACCGGGACTAGCACAGATACGCAGTATTTT. It codes for CSAPTGTSTDTQYF.

This clonotype was seen more than once but under ten times. The V call is TRBV7-2, the J call TRBJ1-4; tentative D call: TRBD1 (6 bases). Germline V gene data show CDR1 as SGHTA and CDR2 as FQGNSA. V lost 5 bases, J lost 8 bases, and 18 bases lay in between. This CDR3 is built from 15 residues. In nucleotides, the CDR3 is TGTGCCAGCAGCCCATGGGGGGGGCAAATAGAAAAACTGTTTTTT. It translates to CASSPWGGQIEKLFF.

This chain links TRBV2 with TRBJ2-7, with D possibly being TRBD1 (5 bases). Germline V gene lookup returns CDR1 SNHLY and CDR2 FYNNEI. CDR3 length: 13 residues. The V end was cut by 4 bases, the J end by 6 bases, with 13 bases between. The chain's CDR3 is CASSVDTGSEQYF. The CDR3 bases are TGTGCCAGCAGTGTTGACACAGGAAGCGAGCAGTACTTC. Based on the CDR3 plus reference TRBV2 and TRBJ2-7, the full variable domain is EPEVTQTPSHQVTQMGQEVILRCVPISNHLYFYWYRQILGQKVEFLVSFYNNEISEKSEIFDDQFSVERPDGSNFTLKIRSTKLEDSAMYFCASSVDTGSEQYFGPGTRLTVT.

This clonotype came up a few times. V and J are TRBV5-1 and TRBJ1-6, with TRBD1 identical over 8 bases. The junction had 4 bases not matched to a gene; V was cut back by 4 bases and J by 10 bases. Germline CDR1 and CDR2: SGHRS and YFSETQ. The CDR3 loop spans 13 amino acids. Here the CDR3 reads CASSVGTGSPLHF. As DNA, the CDR3 is TGCGCCAGCAGCGTCGGGACAGGCTCACCCCTCCACTTT.

This clonotype was observed once. V is TRBV6-5 and J is TRBJ2-5; D is possibly TRBD1 (6 bases). V was cut by 4 bases and J by 5 bases, with 11 bases left in between. Per the germline V gene, CDR1 is MNHEY and CDR2 is SVGAGI. The CDR3 extends over 13 amino acids. CDR3 amino acids: CASSSPGDETQYF. For the CDR3, the DNA is TGTGCCAGCAGTTCGCCAGGGGATGAGACCCAGTACTTC.

The genes are TRBV5-6 and TRBJ1-2; D is uncertain. V lost 0 bases and J 8 bases, leaving 11 bases between the germline ends. Per the germline V gene, CDR1 is SGHDT and CDR2 is YYEEEE. This CDR3 spans 13 amino acids. CDR3 coding DNA: TGTGCCAGCAGCTTGGGAGACGGAAACGGCTACACCTTC. Translated, it gives CASSLGDGNGYTF.

This clonotype has a handful of counts. The chain has TRBV7-8 and TRBJ2-2; 9 nucleotides align to TRBD2. The CDR3 has 15 residues. Germline CDR1 SGHVS, CDR2 FQNEAQ. Trimming removed 3 bases from V and 4 bases from J; junction bases left unmatched: 3. CDR3 protein: CASSLRGGITGELFF. The CDR3 DNA sequence: TGTGCCAGCAGCTTGCGGGGGGGAATCACCGGGGAGCTGTTTTTT.

This chain connects TRBV11-2 to TRBJ2-7; D ambiguous. CDR1 and CDR2 from the germline V gene are SGHAT and FQNNGV. With 1 base removed from V and 7 bases from J, the gap between germline ends came to 11 bases. The CDR3 covers 13 residues. The CDR3 DNA sequence: TGTGCCAGCAGCTTAGGGGCAGGCACGGAGCAGTACGTC. Amino acid sequence: CASSLGAGTEQYV.

This clonotype was detected only a few times. V usage is TRBV4-2 and J usage is TRBJ2-2; maybe TRBD1 (6 bases). The CDR3 has 17 residues. Trimming removed 0 bases at V and 2 bases at J, with 13 bases between. Germline loops: CDR1 LGHNA, CDR2 YNFKEQ. This chain's CDR3 is CASSQDYAGTNTGELFF. The CDR3 nucleotides read TGTGCCAGCAGCCAAGACTATGCAGGGACAAACACCGGGGAGCTGTTTTTT.